One and the same sample provided the 16 T cell receptor beta chains below, sequenced in a study of T cells in Graves' hyperthyroidism and ophthalmopathy (dated by TCRdb to the late 2010s). Libraries were constructed by multiplex PCR. The sequencer listed for this sample is Illumina HiSeq 2000. Amplification of TCR beta CDR3 regions was carried out from RNA transcripts. The first round of RT-PCR for the TCR CDR3 was performed with the HTBI primer set and the Qiagen OneStep RT-PCR kit. TCRdb reprocessing: public reads trimmed at Q25 with fastp, clones called with MiXCR, in-frame beta chains kept. Rows with one shared CDR3 protein collapse into an entry with the most common genes and DNA. The sample includes just under 750,000 distinct CDR3 sequences, with roughly a third observed a single time. Together, the top ten hold roughly 30% of the sample. Sequenced sample: blood. These receptor sequences come from a woman in her thirties or forties with Graves' hyperthyroidism.

The V and J genes are TRBV11-2 and TRBJ1-4, with no clear D. This CDR3 is built from 13 residues. V was cut by 1 base and J by 8 bases, with 8 bases left in between. The germline V gene has CDR1 SGHAT and CDR2 FQNNGV. The CDR3 DNA reads TGTGCCAGCAGCTTAGTGGCGTGGGAAAAACTGTTTTTT. It yields the protein CASSLVAWEKLFF.

In its sample, this clonotype was seen many times. The chain carries TRBV12-3 or TRBV12-4 and TRBJ1-5; D ambiguous. CDR3 length: 13 amino acids. Deletions cut 5 bases from V and 7 bases from J, with 12 bases between. The CDR3 sequence is CASSPAPEQPQHF. The CDR3 DNA reads TGTGCCAGCAGTCCCGCCCCGGAGCAGCCCCAGCATTTT.

This clonotype was counted between two and nine times. V usage is TRBV12-3 or TRBV12-4 and J usage is TRBJ1-1, with a possible D match to TRBD1 (5 bases). The CDR3 is 16 amino acids. Trimming took off 5 bases at V and 4 bases at J, with 20 bases between the two ends. CDR3 nucleotide sequence: TGTGCCAGCAGTCCCTGGGATCATGCGGGGGGCACTGAAGCTTTCTTT. It specifies CASSPWDHAGGTEAFF.

This clonotype has ten or more counts. This rearrangement joins TRBV2 to TRBJ1-2, with 11 nucleotides matching TRBD1. The CDR3 sequence is 15 residues long. Germline CDR1 reads SNHLY; CDR2 reads FYNNEI. The junction had 8 bases not matched to a gene; V was cut back by 8 bases and J by 3 bases. The CDR3 coding sequence is TGTGCCAGCCTGTTGGGGGACAGGGGGGACTATGGCTACACCTTC. This gives the protein CASLLGDRGDYGYTF.

The chain uses TRBV10-1 and TRBJ1-1, with no clear D. The ends were cut back, 2 bases at V and 0 bases at J, with 7 bases in the middle. Germline V CDR1 and CDR2: WNHNN, SYGVQD (reference sequence). This CDR3 region has 14 residues. CDR3 bases: TGCGCCAGCAGTGAGGACAAACTGAACACTGAAGCTTTCTTT. Translating it yields CASSEDKLNTEAFF.

This clonotype was seen a handful of times. This rearrangement joins TRBV29-1 to TRBJ2-7, with D tentatively TRBD1 (5 bases). V shed 4 bases and J shed 0 bases, with 13 bases lying between them. The CDR3 loop spans 14 amino acids. CDR1 and CDR2 (germline): SQVTM, ANQGSEA. As DNA, the CDR3 is TGCAGCGTTGTTGATGCCAGGGACTCCTACGAGCAGTACTTC. Translated: CSVVDARDSYEQYF.

Ten or more counts support this clonotype. The V gene is TRBV12-3 or TRBV12-4, the J gene TRBJ1-2; D is unclear. V lost 1 base to trimming and J lost 6 bases, with 9 bases between them. The CDR3 has 13 residues. The CDR3 region is CASSLVGRNGYTF. The CDR3 nucleotides read TGTGCCAGCAGTTTAGTGGGCAGGAATGGCTACACCTTC.

This clonotype was counted many times. This chain links TRBV10-3 with TRBJ2-7; 9 bases are shared with TRBD2. The trim removed 8 bases at V and 5 bases at J, leaving 7 bases unmatched. CDR1 ENHRY and CDR2 SYGVKD come from the germline V gene. The CDR3 extends over 13 amino acids. The CDR3 DNA reads TGTGCCATCGGGGGACTAGCTTTGAACGAGCAGTACTTC. This sequence encodes CAIGGLALNEQYF.

This clonotype was counted once. The chain employs TRBV2 and TRBJ2-7; 8 bases are a match to TRBD1. Matching the DNA end better, TRBJ2-5 makes the J call doubtful. Germline assignment: CDR1 SNHLY and CDR2 FYNNEI. The CDR3 covers 11 residues. The CDR3: CASRGQATQYF. CDR3 bases: TGTGCCAGCAGGGGACAGGCGACCCAGTACTTC.

A word on this clonotype: A junction boundary mismatches the germline segment, possibly from a read error. The chain uses TRBV4-2 and TRBJ1-6; D remains unclear. The CDR3 contains 14 residues. CDR1 is LGHNA, CDR2 YNFKEQ, per germline. CDR3 region: CVSSQDWGPSPLHF. DNA for the CDR3: TGTGTCAGCAGCCAAGATTGGGGTCCTTCACCCCTCCACTTT.

This clonotype was seen a few times. V gene TRBV20-1 combines with J gene TRBJ1-5; 9 nucleotides line up with TRBD1. The V gene end was trimmed by 0 bases and the J gene end by 2 bases; junction bases not matched to a gene: 2. The CDR3 is 15 residues long. Germline-derived CDR1 and CDR2 are DFQATT and SNEGSKA (reference sequence). The CDR3 loop is CSARDRTGGNQPQHF. CDR3 sequence (DNA): TGCAGTGCTAGAGACAGGACAGGGGGCAATCAGCCCCAGCATTTT.

In its sample, this clonotype was seen a few times. The rearrangement uses TRBV6-6 and TRBJ1-3; D uncertain. The CDR3 totals 15 residues. Germline assignment: CDR1 MNHNY and CDR2 SVGAGI (reference sequence). V lost 8 bases and J lost 0, with 14 bases in between. This chain's CDR3 is CASAPLSSSGNTIYF. CDR3 DNA: TGTGCCAGCGCCCCCCTATCGAGCTCTGGAAACACCATATATTTT.

Of note for this clonotype: A much larger clone differs from this one at a single base, so this may be a read error. The J gene is TRBJ1-1, the V gene TRBV12-3 or TRBV12-4; D may be TRBD1 (5 bases). The ends were cut back, 8 bases at V and 1 base at J, with 14 bases in the middle. The CDR3 loop spans 14 amino acids. CDR3 nucleotide sequence: TGTGCCAGCGGCAAGCGGGGCTCGAACACTGAAGCTTTCTTT. Translating gives CASGKRGSNTEAFF.

The CDR3 region has the DNA TGCAGTGCTAGAGAAATGAGGACAGGCGTCTACGAGCAGTACTTC. Protein product: CSAREMRTGVYEQYF. The rearrangement joins TRBV20-1 to TRBJ2-7; 7 bases align to TRBD1. The V segment lost 0 bases and the J segment 3 bases; nucleotides outside the gene matches: 8. Per germline, CDR1 DFQATT and CDR2 SNEGSKA (reference sequence). This CDR3 is built from 15 residues.

This clonotype was recorded a few times. The chain uses TRBV7-9 and TRBJ1-5; D is possibly TRBD1 (6 bases). Between the trimmed V and J ends, which lost 4 bases and 7 bases, there was a span of 23 bases. The CDR3 length is 17 residues. The V gene's germline CDR1 is SEHNR and CDR2 FQNEAQ (reference sequence). The CDR3 region has the DNA TGTGCCAGCAGCTCCGGCATTTCCGGCACCGGGGGCCAGCCCCAGCATTTT. It specifies CASSSGISGTGGQPQHF.

This clonotype was counted a few times. This rearrangement joins TRBV29-1 to TRBJ2-3, with D possibly called TRBD1 or TRBD2 (5 bases each). The CDR3 totals 13 residues. CDR1 SQVTM and CDR2 ANQGSEA come from the germline V gene. V shed 6 bases and J shed 0 bases, with 10 bases lying between them. For the CDR3, the DNA is TGCAGCGTCCCGGGACCTAGCACAGATACGCAGTATTTT. This sequence encodes CSVPGPSTDTQYF.